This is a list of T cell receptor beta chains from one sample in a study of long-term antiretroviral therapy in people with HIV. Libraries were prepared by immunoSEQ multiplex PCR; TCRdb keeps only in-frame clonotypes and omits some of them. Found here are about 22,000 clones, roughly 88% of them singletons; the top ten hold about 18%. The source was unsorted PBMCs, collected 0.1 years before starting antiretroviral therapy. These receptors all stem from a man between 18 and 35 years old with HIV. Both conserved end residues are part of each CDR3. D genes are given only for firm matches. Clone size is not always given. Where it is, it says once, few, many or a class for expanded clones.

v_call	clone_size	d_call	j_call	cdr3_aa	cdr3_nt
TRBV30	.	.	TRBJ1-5	CAWSKGLNQPQHF	TGTGCCTGGAGTAAAGGGCTCAATCAGCCCCAGCATTTT
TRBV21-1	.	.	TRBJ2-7	CASSKMRNEQYF	TGTGCCAGCAGCAAAATGAGGAACGAGCAGTACTTC
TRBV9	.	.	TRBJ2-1	CASSGRTALYNEQFF	TGTGCCAGCAGCGGCCGGACAGCACTTTACAATGAGCAGTTCTTC
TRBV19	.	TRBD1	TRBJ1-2	CASKSQGANYGYTF	TGTGCCAGTAAGTCCCAGGGGGCAAACTATGGCTACACCTTC
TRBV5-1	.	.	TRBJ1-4	CASSLTGPNEKLFF	TGCGCCAGCAGTCTTACTGGGCCTAATGAAAAACTGTTTTTT
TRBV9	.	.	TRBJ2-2	CASSGPGNTGELFF	TGTGCCAGCAGCGGCCCAGGGAACACCGGGGAGCTGTTTTTT
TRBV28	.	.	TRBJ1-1	CASSFPGERAEAFF	TGTGCCAGCAGTTTCCCAGGTGAACGGGCTGAAGCTTTCTTT
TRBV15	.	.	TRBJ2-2	CATSGDRRNTGELFF	TGTGCCACCAGCGGTGACAGGAGGAACACCGGGGAGCTGTTTTTT
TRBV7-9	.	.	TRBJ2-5	CASRNIQGKETQYF	TGTGCCAGCAGAAACATCCAAGGGAAAGAGACCCAGTACTTC
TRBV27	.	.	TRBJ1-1	CASSYIMNTEAFF	TGTGCCAGCAGTTATATCATGAACACTGAAGCTTTCTTT
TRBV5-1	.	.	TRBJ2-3	CASSLATYSDTQYF	TGCGCCAGCAGCTTGGCCACATATTCAGATACGCAGTATTTT
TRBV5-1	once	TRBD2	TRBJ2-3	CASSSPRLAAFASTDTQYF	TGCGCCAGCAGCTCGCCCAGGCTAGCGGCGTTTGCTAGCACAGATACGCAGTATTTT
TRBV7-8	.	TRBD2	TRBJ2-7	CASSAREGAYEQYF	TGTGCCAGCAGCGCGCGGGAGGGGGCCTACGAGCAGTACTTC
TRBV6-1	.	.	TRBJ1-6	CASEAGSGSPLHF	TGTGCCAGCGAGGCAGGGTCAGGTTCACCCCTCCACTTT
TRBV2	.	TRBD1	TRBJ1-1	CASRGQGAGTEAFF	TGTGCCAGCAGGGGACAGGGGGCTGGCACTGAAGCTTTCTTT
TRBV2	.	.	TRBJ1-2	CASKAPGNYHYGYTF	TGTGCCAGCAAGGCCCCAGGCAATTACCACTATGGCTACACCTTC
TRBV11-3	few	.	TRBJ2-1	CASSPRAEYNEQFF	TGTGCCAGCAGCCCACGAGCGGAATACAATGAGCAGTTCTTC
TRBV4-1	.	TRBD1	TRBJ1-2	CASSRLTGTGDGYTF	TGCGCCAGCAGCCGATTAACCGGGACAGGGGATGGCTACACCTTC
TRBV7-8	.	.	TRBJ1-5	CASSLAWDSNQPQHF	TGTGCCAGCAGCTTAGCTTGGGACAGCAATCAGCCCCAGCATTTT
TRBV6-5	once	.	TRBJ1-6	CASSYGGRNSPLHF	TGTGCCAGCAGTTACGGGGGAAGGAATTCACCCCTCCACTTT
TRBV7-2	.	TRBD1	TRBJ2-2	CASSSFERGPRGGELFF	TGTGCCAGCAGCTCCTTCGAGAGGGGGCCCCGGGGCGGGGAGCTGTTTTTT
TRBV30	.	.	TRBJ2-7	CAWSVEHPPYEQYF	TGTGCCTGGAGTGTAGAACATCCACCCTACGAGCAGTACTTC
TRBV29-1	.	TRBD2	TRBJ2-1	CSGGGGRDEQFF	TGCAGCGGTGGGGGCGGGAGGGATGAGCAGTTCTTC
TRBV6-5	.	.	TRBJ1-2	CASSYSVSPHSDGYTF	TGTGCCAGCAGTTATTCGGTATCTCCCCATTCCGATGGCTACACCTTC
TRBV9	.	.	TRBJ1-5	CASSVGTGNQPQHF	TGTGCCAGCAGCGTCGGCACTGGCAATCAGCCCCAGCATTTT
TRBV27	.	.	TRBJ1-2	CASSLGQYYGYTF	TGTGCCAGCAGTTTAGGACAGTACTATGGCTACACCTTC
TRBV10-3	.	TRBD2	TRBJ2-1	CAISEKWLAGDNEQFF	TGTGCCATCAGTGAGAAGTGGCTAGCGGGAGATAATGAGCAGTTCTTC
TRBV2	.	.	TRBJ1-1	CASSYETNTEAFF	TGTGCCAGCAGTTACGAGACGAACACTGAAGCTTTCTTT
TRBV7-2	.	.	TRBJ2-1	CATSPQYNEQFF	TGTGCCACATCTCCGCAGTACAATGAGCAGTTCTTC
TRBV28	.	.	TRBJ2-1	CASSKTGDYNEQFF	TGTGCCAGCTCAAAGACAGGAGACTACAATGAGCAGTTCTTC
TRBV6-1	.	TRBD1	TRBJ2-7	CASRPGTGRYEQYF	TGTGCCAGCAGACCCGGGACAGGAAGGTACGAGCAGTACTTC
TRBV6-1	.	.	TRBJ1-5	CASSEVLNSGQPQHF	TGTGCCAGCAGTGAAGTCCTTAATAGTGGTCAGCCCCAGCATTTT
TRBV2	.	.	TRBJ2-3	CALKATALTDTQYF	TGTGCCCTCAAGGCGACTGCCCTTACAGATACGCAGTATTTT
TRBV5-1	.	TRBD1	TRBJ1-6	CASSLAPGQGANWNSPLHF	TGCGCCAGCAGCTTGGCCCCCGGACAGGGGGCTAATTGGAATTCACCCCTCCACTTT
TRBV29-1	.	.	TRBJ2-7	CSVETGTLGSAYEQYF	TGCAGCGTTGAGACCGGGACACTCGGGTCGGCCTACGAGCAGTACTTC
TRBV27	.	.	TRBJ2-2	CASSSAGGGELFF	TGTGCCAGCAGTTCAGCGGGCGGCGGGGAGCTGTTTTTT
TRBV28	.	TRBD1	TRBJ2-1	CASRSSSTGLYNEQFF	TGTGCCAGCAGATCATCGTCGACAGGGCTCTACAATGAGCAGTTCTTC
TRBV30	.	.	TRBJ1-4	CAWADTGRGEKLFF	TGTGCCTGGGCCGACACAGGGAGAGGTGAAAAACTGTTTTTT
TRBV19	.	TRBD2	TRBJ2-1	CASSQRGLARFDEQFF	TGTGCCAGTAGTCAACGGGGACTAGCCCGGTTCGATGAGCAGTTCTTC
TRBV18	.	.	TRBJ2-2	CASSPPWEQEHTGELFF	TGTGCCAGCTCACCACCATGGGAACAGGAGCACACCGGGGAGCTGTTTTTT
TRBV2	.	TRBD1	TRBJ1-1	CASSETLTGDTEAFF	TGTGCCAGCAGTGAAACGCTAACAGGGGACACTGAAGCTTTCTTT
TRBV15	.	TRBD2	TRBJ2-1	CATSRDMTSSYEQFF	TGTGCCACCAGCAGAGATATGACTAGCTCGTATGAGCAGTTCTTC
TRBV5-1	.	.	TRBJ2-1	CASSLAVLAGPRSEQFF	TGCGCCAGCAGCTTGGCGGTGTTGGCGGGGCCCCGAAGTGAGCAGTTCTTC
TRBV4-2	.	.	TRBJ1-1	CASSVSLGGNTEAFF	TGTGCCAGCAGCGTGTCCCTAGGGGGTAACACTGAAGCTTTCTTT
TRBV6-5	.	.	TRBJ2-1	CASSLSGNNEQFF	TGTGCCAGCAGTTTGTCGGGGAACAATGAGCAGTTCTTC